Here is one T cell receptor (beta chain) with its context. The antigen is not known. CDR3 length: 14 residues. J was trimmed by 4 bases and V by 5 bases; bases with no gene match: 6. CDR1 is SGHKS and CDR2 is YYEKEE in the germline V gene (reference sequence). MiXCR reprocessed the PCR reads for TCRdb. The data contain about 38,000 clones, 26% of them singletons. Every patient underwent thyroid surgery untreated. These data are taken from a study of metastatic and nonmetastatic thyroid tumors. For the study at large: From malignant and benign thyroid patients, repertoires in blood and in tumor or nodule tissue were compared. Points from the study as a whole: Reported TCR beta diversity, measured in blood and tumor, was significantly higher for malignant thyroid tumors than for benign nodules.

The chain employs TRBV5-5 and TRBJ1-2, with 9 bases lining up with TRBD1. This clonotype was obtained from a female donor with papillary thyroid cancer or a benign thyroid nodule (not recorded which). Some clones in this sample may be carry-over from other donors' samples. The sample taken for sequencing was blood. The CDR3 reads CASSVGQGIYGYTF. CDR3 DNA sequence: TGTGCCAGCAGTGTAGGACAGGGGATCTATGGCTACACCTTC.